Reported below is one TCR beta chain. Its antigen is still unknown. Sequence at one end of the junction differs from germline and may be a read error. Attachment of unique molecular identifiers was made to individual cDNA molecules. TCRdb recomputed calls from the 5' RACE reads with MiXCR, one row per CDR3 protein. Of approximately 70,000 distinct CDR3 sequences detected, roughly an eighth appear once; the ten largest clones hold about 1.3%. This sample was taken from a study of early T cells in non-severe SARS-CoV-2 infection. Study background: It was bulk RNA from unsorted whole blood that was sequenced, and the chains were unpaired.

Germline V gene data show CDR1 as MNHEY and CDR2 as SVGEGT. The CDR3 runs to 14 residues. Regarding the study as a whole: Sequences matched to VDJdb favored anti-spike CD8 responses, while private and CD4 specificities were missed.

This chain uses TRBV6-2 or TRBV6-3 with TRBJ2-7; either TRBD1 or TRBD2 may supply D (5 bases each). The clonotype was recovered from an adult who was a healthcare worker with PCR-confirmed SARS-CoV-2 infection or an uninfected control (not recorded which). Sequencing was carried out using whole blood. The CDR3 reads CASGAGTASNEQYF. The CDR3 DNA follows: TGTGCCAGCGGGGCCGGGACGGCCTCCAACGAGCAGTACTTC.